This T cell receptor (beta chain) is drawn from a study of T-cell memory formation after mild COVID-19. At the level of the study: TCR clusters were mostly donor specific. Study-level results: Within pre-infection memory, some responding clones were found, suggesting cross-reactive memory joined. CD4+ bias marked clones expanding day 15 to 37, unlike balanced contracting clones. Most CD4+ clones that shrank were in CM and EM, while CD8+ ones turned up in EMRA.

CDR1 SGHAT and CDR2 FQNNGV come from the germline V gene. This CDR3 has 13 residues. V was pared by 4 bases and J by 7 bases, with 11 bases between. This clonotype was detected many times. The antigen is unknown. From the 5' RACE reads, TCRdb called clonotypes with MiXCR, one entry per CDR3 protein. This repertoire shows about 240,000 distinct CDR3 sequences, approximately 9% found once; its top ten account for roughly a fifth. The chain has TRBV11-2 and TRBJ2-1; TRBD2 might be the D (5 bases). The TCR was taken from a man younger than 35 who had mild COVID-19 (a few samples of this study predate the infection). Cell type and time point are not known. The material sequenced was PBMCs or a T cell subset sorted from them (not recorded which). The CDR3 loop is CASSSVARNEQFF. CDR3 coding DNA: TGTGCCAGCAGCTCCGTAGCGAGGAATGAGCAGTTCTTC. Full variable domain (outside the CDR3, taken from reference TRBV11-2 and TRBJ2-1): EAGVAQSPRYKIIEKRQSVAFWCNPISGHATLYWYQQILGQGPKLLIQFQNNGVVDDSQLPKDRFSAERLKGVDSTLKIQPAKLEDSAVYLCASSSVARNEQFFGPGTRLTVL.